In this sample, the clone carrying this TCR beta chain turned up a few times. Produced via immunoSEQ multiplex PCR; TCRdb's table is partial and in-frame only. The sample lists under 300,000 clones, about 88% occurring once. The sample belongs to a study of blood T cell repertoires in COVID-19. The germline CDR1 and CDR2 sequences are MNHEY and SMNVEV (reference sequence). Losses at the gene ends were 5 bases for V and 4 bases for J; bases not matched to a gene: 7. This CDR3 spans 15 amino acids. The V gene is TRBV27, the J gene TRBJ1-2; 10 bases align to TRBD1. The sequenced sample consisted of peripheral blood. The receptor comes from a woman in her thirties or forties who had recovered from COVID-19. The CDR3 bases are TGTGCCAGCAGTAAGACAGGGGGCCCAGGCTATGGCTACACCTTC. Residues: CASSKTGGPGYGYTF.